Reported below is one T cell receptor (beta chain). Its antigen remains unknown. The CDR3 length is 14 residues. V shed 10 bases and J shed 5 bases, with 21 bases lying between them. Germline assignment: CDR1 ENHRY and CDR2 SYGVKD. This specimen comes from a study of T cell responses to AZD1222 COVID-19 vaccine. The study's findings and limits: Rises in breadth and depth of Spike-specific TCRs came after two AZD1222 doses.

Sequenced by immunoSEQ multiplex PCR; TCRdb stores in-frame clones only, minus some. The sample lists roughly 140,000 clones; approximately 89% were seen once. The receptor's source is an adult in good health. The genes are TRBV10-3 and TRBJ2-7; D perhaps matches TRBD1 (6 bases). The sequencing used peripheral blood, collected on day 0 of AZD1222 vaccination. CDR3 region: CATSTQGPMDEQYF. CDR3 bases: TGTGCCACCTCCACACAGGGCCCGATGGACGAGCAGTACTTC.